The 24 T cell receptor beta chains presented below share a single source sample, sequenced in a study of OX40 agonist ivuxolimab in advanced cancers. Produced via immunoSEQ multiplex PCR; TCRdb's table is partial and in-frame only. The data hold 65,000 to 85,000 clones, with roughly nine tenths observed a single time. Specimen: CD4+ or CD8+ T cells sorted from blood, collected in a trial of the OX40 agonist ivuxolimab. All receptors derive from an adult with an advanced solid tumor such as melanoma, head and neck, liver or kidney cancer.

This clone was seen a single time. Written as DNA, the CDR3 is TGTGCCAGCAGTCCGACAGGCCGACATGAAAAACTGTTTTTT. Translating gives CASSPTGRHEKLFF. The genes are TRBV5-6 and TRBJ1-4; perhaps TRBD1 as D (6 bases). The CDR3 is 14 amino acids. Germline values: CDR1 SGHDT, CDR2 YYEEEE. Between the trimmed V and J ends, which lost 5 bases and 6 bases, there was a span of 14 bases. Combining the CDR3 with reference TRBV5-6 and TRBJ1-4 gives the whole variable domain DAGVTQSPTHLIKTRGQQVTLRCSPKSGHDTVSWYQQALGQGPQFIFQYYEEEERQRGNFPDRFSGHQFPNYSSELNVNALLLGDSALYLCASSPTGRHEKLFFGSGTQLSVL.

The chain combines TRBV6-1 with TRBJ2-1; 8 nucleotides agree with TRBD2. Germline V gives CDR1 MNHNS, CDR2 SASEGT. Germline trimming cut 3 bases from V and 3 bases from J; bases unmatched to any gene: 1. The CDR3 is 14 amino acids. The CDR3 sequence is CASSDLAGYNEQFF. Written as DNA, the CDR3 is TGTGCCAGCAGTGACCTAGCGGGCTACAATGAGCAGTTCTTC.

The CDR3 sequence: CASSLISGSTEQYF. The CDR3 coding sequence is TGCGCCAGCAGCTTGATTAGCGGGAGTACCGAGCAGTACTTC. The chain joins TRBV5-1 to TRBJ2-7, with 9 positions matching TRBD2. Germline CDR1 is SGHRS and CDR2 is YFSETQ. The V segment lost 1 base and the J segment 6 bases; nucleotides outside the gene matches: 5. The CDR3 is made up of 14 amino acids.

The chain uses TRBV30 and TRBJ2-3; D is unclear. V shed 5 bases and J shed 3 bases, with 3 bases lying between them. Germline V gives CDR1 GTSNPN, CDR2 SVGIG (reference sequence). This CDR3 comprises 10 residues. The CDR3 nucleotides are TGTGCCTGGCGAACAGATACGCAGTATTTT. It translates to CAWRTDTQYF.

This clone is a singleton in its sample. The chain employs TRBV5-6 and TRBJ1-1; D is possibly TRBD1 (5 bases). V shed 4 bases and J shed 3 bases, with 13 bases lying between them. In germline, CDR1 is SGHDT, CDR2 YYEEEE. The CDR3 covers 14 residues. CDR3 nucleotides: TGTGCCAGCAGCCGCGGTGGGGGGTACACTGAAGCTTTCTTT. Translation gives CASSRGGGYTEAFF.

The CDR3: CASSLAGTTPGAGANVLTF. CDR3 DNA: TGCGCCAGCAGCTTGGCCGGGACCACCCCGGGTGCAGGGGCCAACGTCCTGACTTTC. This chain links TRBV5-1 with TRBJ2-6; either TRBD1 or TRBD2 may fit D (5 bases each). There are 19 residues in the CDR3. The germline V gene encodes CDR1 SGHRS and CDR2 YFSETQ. Trimming removed 0 bases from V and 4 bases from J, with 20 bases in between.

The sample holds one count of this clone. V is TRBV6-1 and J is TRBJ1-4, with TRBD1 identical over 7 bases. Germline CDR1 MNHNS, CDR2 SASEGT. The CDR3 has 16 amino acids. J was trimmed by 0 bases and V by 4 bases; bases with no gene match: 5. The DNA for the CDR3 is TGTGCCAGCAGTGCCTTTGACAGGGCAACTAATGAAAAACTGTTTTTT. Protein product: CASSAFDRATNEKLFF.

The CDR3 is CATSTRGLTNEKLFF. The CDR3 DNA reads TGTGCCACCAGCACAAGGGGGCTAACTAATGAAAAACTGTTTTTT. The chain recombines TRBV15 with TRBJ1-4; 7 bases match TRBD1. This CDR3 region has 15 residues. Germline CDR1 and CDR2: LNHNV and YYDKDF (reference sequence). Trimming took 4 bases from V and 1 from J; bases not matched to a gene: 3.

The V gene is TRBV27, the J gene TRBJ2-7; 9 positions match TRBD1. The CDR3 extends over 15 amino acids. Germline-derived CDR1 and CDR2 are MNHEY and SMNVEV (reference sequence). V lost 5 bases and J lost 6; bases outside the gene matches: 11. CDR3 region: CASSPQGALQGEQYF. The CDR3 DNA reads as TGTGCCAGCAGTCCACAGGGGGCGCTTCAAGGCGAGCAGTACTTC.

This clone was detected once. The CDR3 loop reads CTSSRRLADSSYNEQFF. Written as DNA, the CDR3 is TGCACCAGCAGCCGCCGACTAGCGGACAGCTCCTACAATGAGCAGTTCTTC. This chain connects TRBV1 to TRBJ2-1; no DNA check was done on the table's D call, TRBD2. TRBV1 is a pseudogene. The CDR3 runs 17 residues.

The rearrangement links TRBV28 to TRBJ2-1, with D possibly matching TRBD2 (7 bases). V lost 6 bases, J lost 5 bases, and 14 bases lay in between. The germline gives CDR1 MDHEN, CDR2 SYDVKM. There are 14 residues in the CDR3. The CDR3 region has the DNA TGTGCCAGCAGGGATGCGGGGGCCGACAATGAGCAGTTCTTC. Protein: CASRDAGADNEQFF.

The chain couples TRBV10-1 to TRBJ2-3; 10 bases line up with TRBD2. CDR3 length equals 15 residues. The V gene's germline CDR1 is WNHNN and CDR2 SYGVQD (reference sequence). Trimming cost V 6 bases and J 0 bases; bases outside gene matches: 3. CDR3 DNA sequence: TGCGCCAGCAGCCCGACTAGCGGGAGCACAGATACGCAGTATTTT. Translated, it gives CASSPTSGSTDTQYF.

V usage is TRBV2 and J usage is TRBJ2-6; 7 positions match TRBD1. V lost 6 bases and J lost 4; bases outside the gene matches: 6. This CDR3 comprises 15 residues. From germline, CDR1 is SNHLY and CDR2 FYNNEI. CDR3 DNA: TGTGCCAGCAGCGAGACAGGGAAAGGGGCCAACGTCCTGACTTTC. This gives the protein CASSETGKGANVLTF.

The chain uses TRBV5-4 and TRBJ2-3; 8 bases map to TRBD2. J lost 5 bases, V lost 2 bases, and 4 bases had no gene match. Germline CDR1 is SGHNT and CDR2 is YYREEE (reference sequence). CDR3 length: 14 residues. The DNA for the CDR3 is TGTGCCAGCAGCTTAGCGGGAGCGGGAGATACGCAGTATTTT. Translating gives CASSLAGAGDTQYF.

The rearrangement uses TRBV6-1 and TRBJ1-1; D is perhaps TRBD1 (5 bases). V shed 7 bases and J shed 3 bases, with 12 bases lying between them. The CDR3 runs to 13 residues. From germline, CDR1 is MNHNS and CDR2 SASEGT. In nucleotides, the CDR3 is TGTGCCAGCAAATTGGGGCCTTACACTGAAGCTTTCTTT. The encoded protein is CASKLGPYTEAFF.

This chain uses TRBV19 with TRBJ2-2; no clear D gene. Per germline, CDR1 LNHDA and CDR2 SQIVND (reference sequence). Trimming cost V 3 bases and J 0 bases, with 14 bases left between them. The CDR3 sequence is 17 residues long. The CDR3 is CASSMAIWSPNTGELFF. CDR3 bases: TGTGCCAGTAGTATGGCGATCTGGTCCCCGAACACCGGGGAGCTGTTTTTT. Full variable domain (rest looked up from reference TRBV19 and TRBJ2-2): DGGITQSPKYLFRKEGQNVTLSCEQNLNHDAMYWYRQDPGQGLRLIYYSQIVNDFQKGDIAEGYSVSREKKESFPLTVTSAQKNPTAFYLCASSMAIWSPNTGELFFGEGSRLTVL.

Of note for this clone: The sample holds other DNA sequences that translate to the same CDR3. The CDR3 sequence: CASSEGWETQYF. The CDR3 bases are TGCGCCAGCAGTGAAGGGTGGGAGACCCAGTACTTC. The rearrangement joins TRBV5-1 to TRBJ2-5; D gene uncertain. This CDR3 region has 12 residues. Germline CDR1 is SGHRS and CDR2 is YFSETQ. The ends were cut back, 5 bases at V and 5 bases at J, with 10 bases in the middle.

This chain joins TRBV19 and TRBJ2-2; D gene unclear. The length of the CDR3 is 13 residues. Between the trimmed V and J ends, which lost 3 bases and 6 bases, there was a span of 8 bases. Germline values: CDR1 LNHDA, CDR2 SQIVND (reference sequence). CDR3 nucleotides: TGTGCCAGTAGTATTGGAAGGGCCGGGGAGCTGTTTTTT. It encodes CASSIGRAGELFF.

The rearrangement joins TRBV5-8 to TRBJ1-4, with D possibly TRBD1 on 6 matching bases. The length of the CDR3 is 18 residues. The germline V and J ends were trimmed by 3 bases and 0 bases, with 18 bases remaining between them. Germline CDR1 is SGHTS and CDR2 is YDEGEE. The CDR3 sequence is CASSSGGTGNPTNEKLFF. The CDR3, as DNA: TGTGCCAGCAGCTCGGGTGGAACAGGGAATCCAACTAATGAAAAACTGTTTTTT.

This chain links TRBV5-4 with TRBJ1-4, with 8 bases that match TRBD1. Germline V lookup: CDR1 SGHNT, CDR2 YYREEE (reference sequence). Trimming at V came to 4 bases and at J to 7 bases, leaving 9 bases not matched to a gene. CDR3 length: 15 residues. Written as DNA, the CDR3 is TGTGCCAGCAGCCCTCAGGGGGCGCCTAGTGAAAAACTGTTTTTT. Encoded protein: CASSPQGAPSEKLFF.

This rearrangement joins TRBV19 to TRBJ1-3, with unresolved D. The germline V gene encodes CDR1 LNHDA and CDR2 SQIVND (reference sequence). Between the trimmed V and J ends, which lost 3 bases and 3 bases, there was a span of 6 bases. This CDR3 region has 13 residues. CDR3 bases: TGTGCCAGTAGTATCGGCAGTGGAAACACCATATATTTT. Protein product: CASSIGSGNTIYF.

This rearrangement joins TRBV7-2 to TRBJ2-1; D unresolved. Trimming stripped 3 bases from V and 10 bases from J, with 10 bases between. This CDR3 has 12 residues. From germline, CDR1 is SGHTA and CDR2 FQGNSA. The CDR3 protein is CASSFRSKEQFF. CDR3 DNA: TGTGCCAGCAGCTTCCGTTCGAAAGAGCAGTTCTTC.

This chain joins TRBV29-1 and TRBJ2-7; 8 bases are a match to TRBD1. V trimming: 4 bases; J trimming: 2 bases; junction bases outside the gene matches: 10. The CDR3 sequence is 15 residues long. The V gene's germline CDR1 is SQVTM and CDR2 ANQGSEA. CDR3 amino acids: CSVGTQGDFAYEQYF. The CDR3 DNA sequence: TGCAGCGTTGGGACACAGGGGGATTTTGCCTACGAGCAGTACTTC.

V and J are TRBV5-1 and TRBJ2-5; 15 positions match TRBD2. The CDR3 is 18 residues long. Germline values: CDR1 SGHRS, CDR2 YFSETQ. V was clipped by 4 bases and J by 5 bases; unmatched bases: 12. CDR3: CASSPGLAGGQFGETQYF. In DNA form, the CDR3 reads TGCGCCAGCAGCCCCGGACTAGCGGGGGGGCAATTCGGGGAGACCCAGTACTTC.